The entry below gives a single T cell receptor beta chain sequence along with its context. This sample was taken from a study of blood T cell repertoires in COVID-19. Profiled with immunoSEQ multiplex PCR; TCRdb holds only in-frame clones, not every one. In the table there are under 200,000 clones, roughly 84% of which are singletons. This CDR3 has 15 residues. CDR1 MNHEY and CDR2 SVGAGI come from the germline V gene. V was pared by 7 bases and J by 4 bases, with 14 bases between. The sample was peripheral blood. The gene calls are TRBV6-5 and TRBJ2-6; a weak D match, TRBD1 (5 bases). This clonotype was sampled from a man between 18 and 35 years old with active or convalescent COVID-19. Here the CDR3 reads CASTQGRSGANVLTF. DNA of the CDR3: TGTGCCAGCACCCAGGGTAGGTCGGGGGCCAACGTCCTGACTTTC.